This T cell receptor beta chain stems from a study of T cell repertoires in cytomegalovirus infection. Study-wide points: Clonotype analysis showed dominance of the ex vivo response by HLA-C-restricted CMV-specific TCR beta clonotypes.

This clonotype came up many times. The antigen is not known. This CDR3 contains 19 residues. V lost 5 bases to trimming and J lost 1 base; unmatched junction nucleotides: 16. Germline values: CDR1 SGHVS, CDR2 FNYEAQ. TCRdb reprocessed the reads with MiXCR, giving one entry per CDR3 protein. The sample lists hundreds of thousands of distinct CDR3 sequences; around a third were seen once. The V call is TRBV7-6, the J call TRBJ2-1, with 8 bases aligning to TRBD2. Material: cultured CD8+ T cells from PBMCs, obtained from culture after CMV antigen stimulation. The source is a human donor in good health (CMV status not recorded). Some clones in this sample may be carry-over from other donors' samples. For the CDR3, the DNA is TGTGCCAGCAGCCCTAGGTTTGGCGGGAGGTCGACATCCTACAATGAGCAGTTCTTC. Encoded protein: CASSPRFGGRSTSYNEQFF.